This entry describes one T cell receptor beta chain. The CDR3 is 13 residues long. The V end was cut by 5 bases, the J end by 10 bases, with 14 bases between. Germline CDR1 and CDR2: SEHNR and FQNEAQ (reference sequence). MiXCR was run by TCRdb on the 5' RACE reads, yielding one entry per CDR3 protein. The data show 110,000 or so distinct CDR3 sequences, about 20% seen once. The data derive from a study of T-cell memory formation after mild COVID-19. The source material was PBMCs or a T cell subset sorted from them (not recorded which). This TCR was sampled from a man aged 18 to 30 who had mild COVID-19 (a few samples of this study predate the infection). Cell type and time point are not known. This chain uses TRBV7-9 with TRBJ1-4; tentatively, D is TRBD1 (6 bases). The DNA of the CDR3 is TGTGCCAGCAGCCTGGGGGGCGGCGGAAAACTGTTTTTT. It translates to CASSLGGGGKLFF.